This T cell receptor (beta chain) was recovered during a study of monozygotic twins with inflammatory bowel disease. The CDR3 is 14 amino acids. Germline V gives CDR1 DFQATT, CDR2 SNEGSKA (reference sequence). TCRdb reanalyzed the 5' RACE reads and collapses them to one entry per CDR3 protein, without DNA. This sample's clone table lists 150,000 to 200,000 distinct CDR3 sequences. J is TRBJ1-1 and V is TRBV20-1. The clonotype originates from a human donor with ulcerative colitis or Crohn's disease, or a healthy co-twin of an affected twin (not recorded which). Sequences were obtained from blood. The CDR3 sequence: CSARDLGVNTEAFF.